Ten or more counts support the clone carrying this TCR beta chain. Its target is not known. Germline V gene data show CDR1 as MNHNS and CDR2 as SASEGT. The V and J ends lost 0 bases and 0 bases, in that order; junction bases with no gene match: 15. There are 21 residues in the CDR3. Via MiXCR, TCRdb re-called the RACE reads, giving one row per CDR3 protein. The table lists approximately 52,000 distinct CDR3 sequences, 9.4% of them singletons, with 11% to 15% in the top ten. This sample stems from a study of human T cells and chemical hapten exposure. Across the whole study: The study traced per-sample TCR yield variation mainly to small differences in pooled library volumes.

Regarding time point: pre-sensitization, week 0. Treatment denoted: therapeutic diphenylcyclopropenone sensitization with weekly scalp DPC. The starting material, unfractionated whole blood, was used for total RNA extraction. Broader study findings: Following DPC sensitization, TCRs present above 1 in 1000 frequency showed no change. Compared to controls, expanded TCRs made significantly more large clusters of similar CDR3s.

This chain links TRBV6-1 with TRBJ2-1; 9 bases fit TRBD2. Sample: whole blood, taken in connection with sensitization to the hapten diphenylcyclopropenone (DPC). This sequence originates from a woman aged 35 to 49 with alopecia areata. Some clones in this sample may be carry-over from other donors' samples. The chain's CDR3 is CASSEALLVAGVTSSYNEQFF. In DNA, the CDR3 is TGTGCCAGCAGTGAAGCGCTTCTGGTAGCGGGGGTGACGAGCTCCTACAATGAGCAGTTCTTC.